This TCR beta chain derives from a study of Ad26.COV2.S vaccination and SARS-CoV-2 variants (dated by TCRdb to about 2021). Some background on the complete study: Donors in the vaccine arm were drawn from COV1001, a phase I-IIa trial of Ad26.COV2.S in healthy adults that was multicentre, randomized, double-blind and placebo-controlled. Ad26.COV2.S was administered intramuscularly at a dose of 5x10^10 or 1x10^11 viral particles, either as one shot or as two shots given 56 days apart. The specificity and breadth of SARS-CoV-2-reactive T cell receptors after Ad26.COV2.S vaccination were assessed by TCRbeta repertoire sequencing. The TCR-sequenced set comprised around 30 samples: some 20 Ad26.COV2.S vaccine recipients, 5 placebo recipients and 8 SARS-CoV-2 convalescent individuals. Participants in the trial were split at random into five groups of five each, receiving low-dose or high-dose Ad26.COV2.S once or twice, or else placebo on both occasions. Investigators remained blinded to trial group allocation during experiments and outcome assessment. The full study reports these points: The authors noted that the TCR breadth and depth analyses may have underestimated total T cell responses. After vaccination, substantial breadth of spike-specific CD8+ and CD4+ T cell responses was reported. Comparable non-spike TCR breadth was observed between vaccine and placebo recipients, consistent with only spike being contained in the vaccine. The study was not powered for comparison of responses between vaccine doses or regimens. Compared with placebo recipients, Ad26.COV2.S recipients showed higher spike-specific TCR breadth (P = 0.0014).

CDR3 length: 13 amino acids, cysteine to phenylalanine. The retained sequence is limited to the CDR3, 39 bases, with the frame set at the first base. Trimming costs V 0 bases and J 5 bases, and their ends lie 6 bases apart. CDR1 and CDR2 are drawn from the germline V gene: SGHRS, YFSETQ. In the paper's terms, the treatment or condition label means: around 19 received Ad26.COV2.S at low or high dose, single or two shots; 5 received placebo; per-sample allocation not given. For vaccine and placebo recipients, repertoires were sequenced using samples collected on day 63 after the first injection. Cohort 1b enrolled 25 to 30 adults aged 18-55 years at a single site in Boston, USA, between 29 July and 7 August 2020. Ad26.COV2.S consisted of a replication-incompetent adenovirus type 26 vector by which a prefusion-stabilized SARS-CoV-2 spike protein from the original Wuhan strain was expressed. About this clone: Its antigen is unknown. There are no base qualities to consult, and no much larger clone falls within one base.

The immunoSEQ Assay was used to sequence TCRbeta CDR3 regions. After extraction, genomic DNA underwent amplification by bias-controlled multiplex PCR, followed by high-throughput sequencing. The authors' analysis ran thus. Collapsing and filtering of sequences were performed to quantify the absolute abundance of each unique TCRbeta CDR3 region. Usable DNA was measured by amplifying reference genes present in all nucleated cells, and TCRbeta template counts were normalized to that usable DNA to estimate T cell fraction. Repertoire TCRs were annotated as SARS-CoV-2-specific when V gene, CDR3 amino acid sequence and J gene were exactly matched to a known reactive TCR set. The reference SARS-CoV-2 TCR set came from MIRA and was filtered for enrichment in COVID-19-positive ImmuneCODE repertoires, removing public or cross-reactive TCRs. Using the MIRA antigens, annotated TCRs were further analysed by specific ORF or by position within an ORF. Depth was the summed frequency of annotated unique rearrangements, while breadth was defined as annotated unique rearrangements over total unique productive rearrangements. Two-sided Wilcoxon rank-sum tests were applied when comparing TCR breadth between groups. Not all clones reach the TCRdb copy of this immuneACCESS table, which keeps in-frame sequences only. Checked studies attribute under half of the gap to unresolved V genes and leave the rest unexplained. The V and J calls and clone size come from that table; D and trimming were worked out from the DNA. The sample records 250,000 or so clones, around 90% of which are singletons. The ten most abundant clones make up less than 3.5% of the sample.

The chain couples TRBV5-1 to TRBJ1-3, with no D gene named confidently. The sequence derives from a person between 18 and 59 years old who received the Ad26.COV2.S COVID-19 vaccine or a placebo. This specimen was peripheral blood, taken in a trial of Ad26.COV2.S vaccine versus placebo. The CDR3 reads as follows: CASSLAGRNTIYF. The bases read TGCGCCAGCAGCTTGGCAGGTCGAAACACCATATATTTT.